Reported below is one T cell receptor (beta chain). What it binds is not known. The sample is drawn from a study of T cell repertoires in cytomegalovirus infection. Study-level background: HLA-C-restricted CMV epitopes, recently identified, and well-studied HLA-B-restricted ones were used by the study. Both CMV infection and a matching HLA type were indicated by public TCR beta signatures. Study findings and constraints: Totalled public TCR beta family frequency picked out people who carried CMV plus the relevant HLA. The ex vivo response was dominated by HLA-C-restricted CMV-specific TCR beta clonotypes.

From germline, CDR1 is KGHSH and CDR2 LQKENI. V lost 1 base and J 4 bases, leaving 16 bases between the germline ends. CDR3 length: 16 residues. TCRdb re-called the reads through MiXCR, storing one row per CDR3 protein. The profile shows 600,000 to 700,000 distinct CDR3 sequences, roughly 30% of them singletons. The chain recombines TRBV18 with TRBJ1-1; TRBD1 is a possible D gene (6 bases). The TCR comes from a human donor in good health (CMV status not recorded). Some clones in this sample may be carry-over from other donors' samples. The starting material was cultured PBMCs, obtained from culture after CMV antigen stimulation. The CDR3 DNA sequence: TGTGCCAGCTCACCACGGTGGGAGTGGGGGCCCACTGAAGCTTTCTTT. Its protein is CASSPRWEWGPTEAFF.